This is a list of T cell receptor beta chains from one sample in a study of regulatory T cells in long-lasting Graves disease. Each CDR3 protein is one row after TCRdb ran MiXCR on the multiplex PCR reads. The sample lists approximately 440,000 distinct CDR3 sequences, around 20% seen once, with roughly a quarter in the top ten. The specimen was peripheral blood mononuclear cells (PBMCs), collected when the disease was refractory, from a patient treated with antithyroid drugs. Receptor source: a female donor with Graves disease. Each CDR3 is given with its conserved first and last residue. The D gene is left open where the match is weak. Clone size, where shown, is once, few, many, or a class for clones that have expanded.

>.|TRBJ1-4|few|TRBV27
TGTGCCAGCAGTTTGACAAAGACTAATGAAAAACTGTTTTTT
CASSLTKTNEKLFF
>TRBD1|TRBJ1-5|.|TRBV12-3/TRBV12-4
TGTGCCAGCAGTTTTTGGGACAGGGGGTTTCAGCCCCAGCATTTT
CASSFWDRGFQPQHF
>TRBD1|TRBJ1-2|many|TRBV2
TGTGCCATATCGACAGGGGCGGGCTACACCTTC
CAISTGAGYTF
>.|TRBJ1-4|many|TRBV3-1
TGTGCCAGCTGCGGACTGGGAGGAAAACTGTTTTTT
CASCGLGGKLFF
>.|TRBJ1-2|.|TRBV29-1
TGCAGCGCCGAAGGCGGTCCTGGCTACACCTTC
CSAEGGPGYTF
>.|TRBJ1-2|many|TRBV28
TGTGCCAGCAGTTTATCAAGTGCAGGATCCTCCCTATATGGCTACACCTTC
CASSLSSAGSSLYGYTF
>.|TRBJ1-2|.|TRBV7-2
TGTGCCAGCAGCCCGGGCCAGGTTTATGGCTACACCTTC
CASSPGQVYGYTF
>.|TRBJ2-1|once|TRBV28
TGTGCCAGCACGCAGGGGGCAGGCGGGAGAAGGTTGAATGAGCAGTTCTTC
CASTQGAGGRRLNEQFF
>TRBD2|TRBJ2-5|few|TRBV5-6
TGTGCCAGCAGCCTTAGGACTAGCGGGGCGGAGACCCAGTACTTC
CASSLRTSGAETQYF
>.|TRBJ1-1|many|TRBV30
TGTGCCTGGACCCCTTCAGGGGACGGTGAAGCTTTCTTT
CAWTPSGDGEAFF
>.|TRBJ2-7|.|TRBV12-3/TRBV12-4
TGTGCCGGAATTGGGGAGCGGTACTTC
CAGIGERYF
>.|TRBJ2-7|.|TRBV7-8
TGTGCCAGCAGCCTAACCGGGGACTCCTACGGGCAGTACTTC
CASSLTGDSYGQYF
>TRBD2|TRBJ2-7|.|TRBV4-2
TGTGCCAGCAGCCAACAACTAGCGCCTGACTCCTACGAGCAGTACTTC
CASSQQLAPDSYEQYF
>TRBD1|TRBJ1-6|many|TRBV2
TGTGCCAGCAGTAAAGGACAGGGGGCGTATAATTCACCCCTCCACTTT
CASSKGQGAYNSPLHF
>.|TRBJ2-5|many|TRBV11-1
TGTGCCAGCAGCCATCCTTGGGGCCAAGAGACCCAGTACTTC
CASSHPWGQETQYF
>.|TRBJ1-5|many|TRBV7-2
TGTGCCAGCAGCCCTCAACTTGGGAGCAATCAGCCCCAGCATTTT
CASSPQLGSNQPQHF
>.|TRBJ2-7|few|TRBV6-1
TGTGCCAGCAGTGAAGCGATGCAGGGCTACGAGCAGTACTTC
CASSEAMQGYEQYF
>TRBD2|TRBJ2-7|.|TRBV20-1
TGCAGTGCTGGACTAGCGGGAGGTAATTACGAGCAGTACTTC
CSAGLAGGNYEQYF
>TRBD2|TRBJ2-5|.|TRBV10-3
TGTGCCATCAGTGAACCGACTAGCGGGAGGGAAGAGACCCAGTACTTC
CAISEPTSGREETQYF
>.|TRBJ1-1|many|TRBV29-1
TGCAGCGTTGACCAGGTGAACACTGAAGCTTTCTTT
CSVDQVNTEAFF
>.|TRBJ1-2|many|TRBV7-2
TGTGCCAGCAGTTATACGGGGAACTATGGCTACACCTTC
CASSYTGNYGYTF
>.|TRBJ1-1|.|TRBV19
TGTGCCAGTAGTATAGCTCCCCGGTCGGACACTGAAGCTTTCTTT
CASSIAPRSDTEAFF
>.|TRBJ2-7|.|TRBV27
TGTGCCAGCGGTCTCCGGCGGGGCTCCTACGAGCAGTACTTC
CASGLRRGSYEQYF
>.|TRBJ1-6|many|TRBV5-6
TGTGCCAGCAGCTTGGGCGGCGGCGGGAGTAATTCACCCCTCCACTTT
CASSLGGGGSNSPLHF
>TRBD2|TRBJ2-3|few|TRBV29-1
TGCAGCGTTAGCTCCGGGACTAGCGGGAGTCTTAGCACAGATACGCAGTATTTT
CSVSSGTSGSLSTDTQYF
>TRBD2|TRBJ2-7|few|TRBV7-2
TGTGCCAGCAGCCACACTAGCGGGAGGAACGAGCAGTACTTC
CASSHTSGRNEQYF